A single sample gave rise to the 29 T cell receptor beta chains below, sequenced in a study of T cell changes during pregnancy in multiple sclerosis. TCRdb's table, derived via immunoSEQ multiplex PCR, lists solely in-frame clones and lacks some. Here the sample spans around 37,000 clones, about nine tenths being singletons. This sample comprised CD8+ T cells from peripheral blood mononuclear cells, obtained in the second trimester of pregnancy. These receptors originate from a female donor with multiple sclerosis, enrolled in a pregnancy study.

The chain recombines TRBV7-6 with TRBJ1-1; tentatively, D is TRBD1 (5 bases). There are 15 residues in the CDR3. V shed 0 bases and J shed 1 base, with 9 bases lying between them. Germline CDR1 is SGHVS and CDR2 is FNYEAQ. Here the CDR3 reads CASSLAPGSNTEAFF. The CDR3, as DNA: TGTGCCAGCAGCTTAGCCCCAGGGTCGAACACTGAAGCTTTCTTT.

The rearrangement uses TRBV29-1 and TRBJ2-7; perhaps TRBD1 as D (6 bases). The CDR3 is 14 residues long. V lost 6 bases to trimming and J lost 2 bases, with 17 bases between them. Germline CDR1 is SQVTM and CDR2 is ANQGSEA. As DNA, the CDR3 is TGCAGCGTATCAGGGGCCAACACCCCCTACGAGCAGTACTTC. Translated, it gives CSVSGANTPYEQYF.

The chain carries TRBV9 and TRBJ1-3; 7 bases line up with TRBD1. V lost 4 bases and J lost 2; bases outside the gene matches: 9. CDR1 and CDR2 (germline): SGDLS, YYNGEE. This CDR3 region has 16 residues. The CDR3 is CASSPLDRVAGNTIYF. The CDR3 DNA reads TGTGCCAGCAGCCCACTAGACAGGGTAGCTGGAAACACCATATATTTT.

V and J are TRBV29-1 and TRBJ1-1, with D maybe TRBD1 (6 bases). V lost 5 bases and J lost 1, with 14 bases in between. The V gene's germline CDR1 is SQVTM and CDR2 ANQGSEA. The CDR3 consists of 14 residues. The CDR3 spells CSVLTGQTNTEAFF. The CDR3 bases are TGCAGCGTTTTAACCGGACAGACGAACACTGAAGCTTTCTTT.

This clone was recorded once. This sequence joins TRBV11-2 and TRBJ1-1, with TRBD1 matching over 11 bases. The CDR3 is 18 residues long. CDR1 and CDR2 from the germline V gene are SGHAT and FQNNGV. V was pared by 5 bases and J by 0 bases, with 11 bases of the junction left unmatched. Here the CDR3 reads CASSIIPGQGGMNTEAFF. For the CDR3, the DNA is TGTGCCAGCAGCATTATCCCGGGACAGGGGGGCATGAACACTGAAGCTTTCTTT.

The chain carries TRBV10-3 and TRBJ1-2; D unresolved. V was clipped by 2 bases and J by 4 bases, with 11 bases between them. Germline V CDR1 and CDR2: ENHRY, SYGVKD. The CDR3 loop spans 14 amino acids. CDR3 sequence: CAISESEGFYGYTF. The CDR3 DNA reads TGTGCCATCAGTGAGAGCGAAGGATTCTATGGCTACACCTTC.

The chain recombines TRBV5-4 with TRBJ1-1; 8 bases map to TRBD1. J gave up 8 bases and V 5 bases, and 8 bases lay outside the gene matches. Per the germline V gene, CDR1 is SGHNT and CDR2 is YYREEE (reference sequence). The CDR3 consists of 13 residues. CDR3 region: CASSPDRGEEAFF. CDR3 nucleotide sequence: TGTGCCAGCAGTCCCGACAGGGGCGAAGAAGCTTTCTTT. Complete variable domain (other parts from reference TRBV5-4 and TRBJ1-1): ETGVTQSPTHLIKTRGQQVTLRCSSQSGHNTVSWYQQALGQGPQFIFQYYREEENGRGNFPPRFSGLQFPNYSSELNVNALELDDSALYLCASSPDRGEEAFFGQGTRLTVV.

The V gene is TRBV10-3, the J gene TRBJ2-7; tentative D call: TRBD1 (6 bases). CDR1 and CDR2 from the germline V gene are ENHRY and SYGVKD. This CDR3 comprises 14 residues. Trimming removed 7 bases from V and 4 bases from J, with 17 bases in between. The CDR3 reads CAIMSGQLSYEQYF. CDR3 nucleotide sequence: TGTGCCATCATGTCAGGACAGCTTTCTTACGAGCAGTACTTC.

This sequence joins TRBV11-2 and TRBJ2-1, with D perhaps TRBD1 (5 bases). Trimming took 0 bases from V and 4 from J, leaving 19 bases between them. Germline CDR1 is SGHAT and CDR2 is FQNNGV. The CDR3 runs to 18 residues. The CDR3 DNA is TGTGCCAGCAGCTTAGATACGTTTGCAGGGTATGCTTACAATGAGCAGTTCTTC. Translating gives CASSLDTFAGYAYNEQFF.

V is TRBV4-2 and J is TRBJ2-1, with 9 bases matching TRBD2. V was pared by 3 bases and J by 5 bases, with 5 bases of the junction left unmatched. The germline CDR1 and CDR2 sequences are LGHNA and YNFKEQ. The CDR3 contains 15 residues. CDR3 loop: CASSQLIAGDNEQFF. Here the CDR3 DNA reads TGTGCCAGCAGCCAGCTTATAGCGGGGGACAATGAGCAGTTCTTC.

The J gene is TRBJ1-1, the V gene TRBV13; the D gene is possibly TRBD1 (5 bases). Germline CDR1 reads PRHDT; CDR2 reads FYEKMQ (reference sequence). This CDR3 spans 13 amino acids. V was cut by 4 bases and J by 5 bases, with 11 bases left in between. The CDR3 DNA is TGTGCCAGCAGCTATGGGGGAGGGACTGAAGCTTTCTTT. Its protein is CASSYGGGTEAFF.

This chain links TRBV7-3 with TRBJ1-2, with 10 bases that match TRBD1. The germline V gene has CDR1 SGHTA and CDR2 FQGTGA. Unmatched junction bases numbered 3, after V lost 0 bases and J lost 8 bases. This CDR3 comprises 14 residues. CDR3 protein: CASSLTGTGVGYTF. The CDR3 region has the DNA TGTGCCAGCAGCTTAACCGGGACAGGGGTCGGCTACACCTTC.

This clone has more than one count but fewer than ten. The chain joins TRBV4-2 to TRBJ2-5, with 10 bases fitting TRBD2. The ends lost 3 bases at V and 2 bases at J; junction bases unmatched: 9. This CDR3 spans 17 amino acids. Germline CDR1 LGHNA, CDR2 YNFKEQ. CDR3 amino acids: CASSHFGASGGQETQYF. The CDR3 nucleotides are TGTGCCAGCAGCCACTTTGGTGCTAGCGGGGGACAAGAGACCCAGTACTTC.

The chain joins TRBV5-1 to TRBJ2-1; 7 bases fit TRBD2. V was pared by 4 bases and J by 4 bases, with 11 bases of the junction left unmatched. This CDR3 contains 16 residues. CDR1 and CDR2 from the germline V gene are SGHRS and YFSETQ. CDR3 in DNA: TGCGCCAGCAGCATGGGTCGGGGTAGCGGGTACAATGAGCAGTTCTTC. Encoded protein: CASSMGRGSGYNEQFF. Filled out from reference TRBV5-1 and TRBJ2-1, the complete variable domain reads KAGVTQTPRYLIKTRGQQVTLSCSPISGHRSVSWYQQTPGQGLQFLFEYFSETQRNKGNFPGRFSGRQFSNSRSEMNVSTLELGDSALYLCASSMGRGSGYNEQFFGPGTRLTVL.

Only a few counts were recorded for this clone. The chain recombines TRBV23-1 with TRBJ2-2; 9 bases line up with TRBD2. TRBV23-1 belongs to the ORF category, with a function that is uncertain. V dropped 7 bases and J dropped 4; count of bases not matched to a gene: 4. This CDR3 spans 14 amino acids. Here the CDR3 DNA reads TGCGCCAGCATGTGGCGGGAGGGCACCGGGGAGCTGTTTTTT. Protein: CASMWREGTGELFF.

V and J are TRBV6-1 and TRBJ1-2, with D possibly being TRBD1 (5 bases). This CDR3 is built from 13 residues. Trimming took off 7 bases at V and 4 bases at J, with 13 bases between the two ends. Germline loops: CDR1 MNHNS, CDR2 SASEGT. The CDR3: CASTGHHSYGYTF. In DNA form, the CDR3 reads TGTGCCAGCACTGGACACCATAGCTATGGCTACACCTTC.

The chain joins TRBV2 to TRBJ2-7, with a possible D match to TRBD1 (6 bases). Trimming cost V 7 bases and J 2 bases, with 21 bases left between them. The CDR3 totals 16 residues. CDR1 and CDR2 from the germline V gene are SNHLY and FYNNEI. CDR3 protein: CASKLGQPLVPYEQYF. The DNA of the CDR3 is TGTGCCAGCAAGCTAGGACAGCCTCTAGTCCCCTACGAGCAGTACTTC.

The chain couples TRBV5-5 to TRBJ1-2; no clear D gene. Trimming stripped 4 bases from V and 4 bases from J, with 11 bases between. This CDR3 is built from 13 residues. The germline gives CDR1 SGHKS, CDR2 YYEKEE (reference sequence). Here the CDR3 DNA reads TGTGCCAGCAGCCCGGAGTCCGGCTATGGCTACACCTTC. Translated: CASSPESGYGYTF. Variable domain in full (rest from reference TRBV5-5 and TRBJ1-2): DAGVTQSPTHLIKTRGQQVTLRCSPISGHKSVSWYQQVLGQGPQFIFQYYEKEERGRGNFPDRFSARQFPNYSSELNVNALLLGDSALYLCASSPESGYGYTFGSGTRLTVV.

The chain uses TRBV5-6 and TRBJ2-3, with TRBD2 matching 9 bases. Germline values: CDR1 SGHDT, CDR2 YYEEEE. V shed 3 bases, J shed 2 bases, and the junction held 7 bases outside the gene matches. The CDR3 has 16 amino acids. CDR3 nucleotides: TGTGCCAGCAGCTCCGATTTAGCGGGGGTCACAGATACGCAGTATTTT. Protein: CASSSDLAGVTDTQYF. The full variable domain, with the rest looked up from reference TRBV5-6 and TRBJ2-3, is DAGVTQSPTHLIKTRGQQVTLRCSPKSGHDTVSWYQQALGQGPQFIFQYYEEEERQRGNFPDRFSGHQFPNYSSELNVNALLLGDSALYLCASSSDLAGVTDTQYFGPGTRLTVL.

The table lists this clone with a count of one. The genes are TRBV6-1 and TRBJ2-1; D uncertain. Germline CDR1 is MNHNS and CDR2 is SASEGT. This CDR3 comprises 13 residues. V was shortened by 5 bases and J by 0 bases, with 5 bases between the two germline ends. Here the CDR3 reads CASSSSSYNEQFF. Written as DNA, the CDR3 is TGTGCCAGCAGTTCTAGCTCCTACAATGAGCAGTTCTTC.

The chain couples TRBV7-9 to TRBJ1-4, with 10 bases matching TRBD1. This CDR3 spans 14 amino acids. In germline, CDR1 is SEHNR, CDR2 FQNEAQ (reference sequence). V dropped 6 bases and J dropped 7; count of bases not matched to a gene: 5. The CDR3, as DNA: TGTGCCAGCAGTCGACAGGGGGCCGGTGAAAAACTGTTTTTT. Protein product: CASSRQGAGEKLFF.

The V gene is TRBV5-1, the J gene TRBJ2-7; D is ambiguous. The V gene lost 0 bases and the J gene lost 3 bases, with 7 bases spanning the gap. CDR1 is SGHRS, CDR2 YFSETQ, per germline. The CDR3 length is 13 residues. The CDR3 sequence: CASSLDILYEQYF. Here the CDR3 DNA reads TGCGCCAGCAGCTTGGACATCCTCTACGAGCAGTACTTC. Full variable domain (outside the CDR3, taken from reference TRBV5-1 and TRBJ2-7): KAGVTQTPRYLIKTRGQQVTLSCSPISGHRSVSWYQQTPGQGLQFLFEYFSETQRNKGNFPGRFSGRQFSNSRSEMNVSTLELGDSALYLCASSLDILYEQYFGPGTRLTVT.

V usage is TRBV28 and J usage is TRBJ2-3; the match to TRBD1 covers 8 bases. V lost 6 bases to trimming and J lost 2 bases; unmatched junction nucleotides: 7. Germline V gene data show CDR1 as MDHEN and CDR2 as SYDVKM. CDR3 size: 15 residues. The DNA for the CDR3 is TGTGCCAGCAGAGACTGGACAGGGACCACAGATACGCAGTATTTT. It yields the protein CASRDWTGTTDTQYF.

This chain connects TRBV11-1 to TRBJ2-6, with D perhaps TRBD1 (5 bases). The CDR3 is made up of 15 amino acids. V lost 6 bases to trimming and J lost 2 bases, with 11 bases between them. CDR1 and CDR2 (germline): SGHAT, FQDESV (reference sequence). The CDR3 reads CASRQTATGANVLTF. The CDR3 DNA is TGTGCCAGCAGACAGACAGCAACTGGGGCCAACGTCCTGACTTTC.

The CDR3 DNA reads TGTGCCAGCAGCCAGAACGGGGGGACCACAGATACGCAGTATTTT. Encoded protein: CASSQNGGTTDTQYF. This rearrangement joins TRBV7-9 to TRBJ2-3; 7 bases align to TRBD2. Germline values: CDR1 SEHNR, CDR2 FQNEAQ (reference sequence). CDR3 length equals 15 residues. Trimming at V came to 5 bases and at J to 2 bases, leaving 7 bases not matched to a gene.

The V gene is TRBV19, the J gene TRBJ1-2; D gene ambiguous. This CDR3 has 15 residues. Trimming took 1 base from V and 4 from J, leaving 13 bases between them. Germline V gene sequence: CDR1 LNHDA, CDR2 SQIVND (reference sequence). This chain's CDR3 is CASSIAAGRAYGYTF. Here the CDR3 DNA reads TGTGCCAGTAGTATAGCGGCGGGGAGGGCCTATGGCTACACCTTC.

The table lists this clone with a count of one. This chain links TRBV9 with TRBJ2-3, with D perhaps matching TRBD1 (6 bases). Per germline, CDR1 SGDLS and CDR2 YYNGEE. V lost 0 bases to trimming and J lost 2 bases, with 22 bases between them. The CDR3 has 19 amino acids. CDR3: CASSVEVNEGVSPTDTQYF. DNA for the CDR3: TGTGCCAGCAGCGTAGAAGTCAATGAGGGGGTTTCCCCCACAGATACGCAGTATTTT.

The chain has TRBV29-1 and TRBJ1-3; D not resolved. CDR1 and CDR2 from the germline V gene are SQVTM and ANQGSEA. The CDR3 length is 14 residues. The CDR3 loop is CSARGHWGGNTIYF. DNA for the CDR3: TGCAGTGCCCGAGGGCATTGGGGTGGAAACACCATATATTTT.

This clone was detected a few times. This chain uses TRBV4-2 with TRBJ1-1; D is possibly TRBD1 (6 bases). The CDR3 runs to 15 residues. CDR1 LGHNA and CDR2 YNFKEQ come from the germline V gene. V gave up 2 bases and J gave up 6 bases, with 16 bases separating them. The CDR3 here is CASSQRQEWIAEAFF. CDR3 bases: TGTGCCAGCAGCCAACGACAGGAATGGATCGCTGAAGCTTTCTTT.